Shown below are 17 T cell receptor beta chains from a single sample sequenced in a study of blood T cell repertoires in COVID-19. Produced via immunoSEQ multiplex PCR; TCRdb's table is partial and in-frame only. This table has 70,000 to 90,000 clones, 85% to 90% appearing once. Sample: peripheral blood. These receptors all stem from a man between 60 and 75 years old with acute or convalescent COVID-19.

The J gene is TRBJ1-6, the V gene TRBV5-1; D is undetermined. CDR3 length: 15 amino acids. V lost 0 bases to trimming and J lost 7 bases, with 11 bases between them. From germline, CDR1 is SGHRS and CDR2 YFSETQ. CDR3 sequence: CASSLDRRPNSPLHF. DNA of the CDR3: TGCGCCAGCAGCTTGGATAGGAGACCCAATTCACCCCTCCACTTT.

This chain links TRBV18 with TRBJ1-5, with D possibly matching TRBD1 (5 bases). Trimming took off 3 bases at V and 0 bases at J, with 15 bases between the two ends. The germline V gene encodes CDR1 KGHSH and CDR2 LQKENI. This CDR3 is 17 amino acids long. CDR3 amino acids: CASSPLPQGNSNQPQHF. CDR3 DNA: TGTGCCAGCTCACCGCTACCGCAGGGAAATAGCAATCAGCCCCAGCATTTT.

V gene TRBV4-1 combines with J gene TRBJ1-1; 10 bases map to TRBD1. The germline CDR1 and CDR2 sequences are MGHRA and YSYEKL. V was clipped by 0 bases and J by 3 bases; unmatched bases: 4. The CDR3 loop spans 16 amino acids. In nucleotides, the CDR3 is TGCGCCAGCAGCCAAGATAAAGGACAGGGGGACACTGAAGCTTTCTTT. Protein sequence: CASSQDKGQGDTEAFF.

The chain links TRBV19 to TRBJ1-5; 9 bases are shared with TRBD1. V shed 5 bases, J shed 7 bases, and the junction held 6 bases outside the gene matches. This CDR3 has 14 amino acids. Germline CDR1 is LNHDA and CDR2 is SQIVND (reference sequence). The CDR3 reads CASSLTGGGQPQHF. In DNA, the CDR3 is TGTGCCAGTAGTCTGACAGGGGGTGGGCAGCCCCAGCATTTT.

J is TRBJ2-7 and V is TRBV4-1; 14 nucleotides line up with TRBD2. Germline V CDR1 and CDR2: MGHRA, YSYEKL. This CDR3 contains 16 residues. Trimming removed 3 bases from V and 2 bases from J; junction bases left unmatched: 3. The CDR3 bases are TGCGCCAGCAGCCAGGTGACTAGCGGGAGGGCCTACGAGCAGTACTTC. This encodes CASSQVTSGRAYEQYF.

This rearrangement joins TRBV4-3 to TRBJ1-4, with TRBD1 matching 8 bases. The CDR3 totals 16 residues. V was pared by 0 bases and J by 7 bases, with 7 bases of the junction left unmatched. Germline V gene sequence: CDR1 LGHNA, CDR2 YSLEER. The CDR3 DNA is TGCGCCAGCAGCCAAGATGCGGGACAGGTCCTTGAAAAACTGTTTTTT. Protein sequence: CASSQDAGQVLEKLFF.

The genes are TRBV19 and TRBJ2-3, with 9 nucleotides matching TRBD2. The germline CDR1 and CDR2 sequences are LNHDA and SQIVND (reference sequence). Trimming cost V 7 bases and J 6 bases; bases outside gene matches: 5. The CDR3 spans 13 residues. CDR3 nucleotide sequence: TGTGCCAGTACCGGACTAGCGTCGGATACGCAGTATTTT. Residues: CASTGLASDTQYF.

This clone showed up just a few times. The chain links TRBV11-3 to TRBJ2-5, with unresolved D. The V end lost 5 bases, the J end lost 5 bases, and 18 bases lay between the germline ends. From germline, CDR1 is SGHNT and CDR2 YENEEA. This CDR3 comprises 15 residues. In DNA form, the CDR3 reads TGTGCCAGCAGCCCCGCTACTGGTGGGCCGGAGACCCAGTACTTC. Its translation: CASSPATGGPETQYF.

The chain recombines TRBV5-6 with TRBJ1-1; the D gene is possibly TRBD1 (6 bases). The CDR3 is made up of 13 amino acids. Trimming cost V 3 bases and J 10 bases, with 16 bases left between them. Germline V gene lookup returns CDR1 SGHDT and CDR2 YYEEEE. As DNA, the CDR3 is TGTGCCAGCAGCTCAACACCGGGGGGCGTAGCTTTCTTT. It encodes CASSSTPGGVAFF. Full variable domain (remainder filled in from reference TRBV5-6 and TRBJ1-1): DAGVTQSPTHLIKTRGQQVTLRCSPKSGHDTVSWYQQALGQGPQFIFQYYEEEERQRGNFPDRFSGHQFPNYSSELNVNALLLGDSALYLCASSSTPGGVAFFGQGTRLTVV.

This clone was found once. As DNA, the CDR3 is TGTGCCAGCAGCAACGGACAGCCGGGAGGACCCCTCCACTTT. Protein sequence: CASSNGQPGGPLHF. The V call is TRBV7-2, the J call TRBJ1-6; the D gene is possibly TRBD1 (6 bases). This CDR3 is 14 amino acids long. Germline CDR1 is SGHTA and CDR2 is FQGNSA. Trimming stripped 5 bases from V and 12 bases from J, with 17 bases between.

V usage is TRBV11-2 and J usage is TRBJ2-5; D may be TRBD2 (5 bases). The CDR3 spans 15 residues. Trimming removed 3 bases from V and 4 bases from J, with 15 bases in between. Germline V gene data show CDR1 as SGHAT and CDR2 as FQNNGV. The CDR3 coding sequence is TGTGCCAGCAGCTTTGCACGGCGGGTGGGAGAGACCCAGTACTTC. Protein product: CASSFARRVGETQYF.

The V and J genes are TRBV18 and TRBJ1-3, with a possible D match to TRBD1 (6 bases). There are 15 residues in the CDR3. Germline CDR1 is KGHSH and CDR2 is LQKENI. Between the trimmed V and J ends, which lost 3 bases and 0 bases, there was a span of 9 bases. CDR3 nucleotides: TGTGCCAGCTCACCCGACAGGAGCTCTGGAAACACCATATATTTT. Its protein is CASSPDRSSGNTIYF.

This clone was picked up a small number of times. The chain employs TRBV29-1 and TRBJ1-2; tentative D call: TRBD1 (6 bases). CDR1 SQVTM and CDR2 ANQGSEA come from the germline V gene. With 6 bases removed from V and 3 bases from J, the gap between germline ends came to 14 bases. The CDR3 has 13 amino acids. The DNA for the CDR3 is TGCAGCGTGACGGAGACAGGAGACTATGGCTACACCTTC. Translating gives CSVTETGDYGYTF.

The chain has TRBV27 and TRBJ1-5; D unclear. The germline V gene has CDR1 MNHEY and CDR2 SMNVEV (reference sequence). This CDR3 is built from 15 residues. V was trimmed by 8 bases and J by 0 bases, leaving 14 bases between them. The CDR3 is CASAPRVTSNQPQHF. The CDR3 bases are TGTGCCAGCGCGCCCCGGGTGACTAGCAATCAGCCCCAGCATTTT.

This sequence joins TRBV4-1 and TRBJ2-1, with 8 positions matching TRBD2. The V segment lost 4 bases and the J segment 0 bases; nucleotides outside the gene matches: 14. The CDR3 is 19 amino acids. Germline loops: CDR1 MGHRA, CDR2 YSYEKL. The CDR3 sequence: CASSLRPSGAGGSYNEQFF. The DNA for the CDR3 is TGCGCCAGCAGCCTGCGCCCCAGCGGGGCGGGGGGCTCCTACAATGAGCAGTTCTTC.

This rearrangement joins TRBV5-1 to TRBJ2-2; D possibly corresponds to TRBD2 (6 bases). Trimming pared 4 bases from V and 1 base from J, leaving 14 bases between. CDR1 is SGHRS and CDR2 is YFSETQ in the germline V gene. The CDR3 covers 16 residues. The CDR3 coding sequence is TGCGCCAGCAGCACCTCCGGGACTGGGAACACCGGGGAGCTGTTTTTT. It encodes CASSTSGTGNTGELFF.

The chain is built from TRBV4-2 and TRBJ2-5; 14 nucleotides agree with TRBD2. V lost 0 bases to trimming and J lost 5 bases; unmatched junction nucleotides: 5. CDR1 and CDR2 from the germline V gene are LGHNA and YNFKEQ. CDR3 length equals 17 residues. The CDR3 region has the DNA TGTGCCAGCAGCCAAGATGTGGGACTAGCGGGGGAGGAGACCCAGTACTTC. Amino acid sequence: CASSQDVGLAGEETQYF.